Sequencing of this TCR beta chain was carried out in a study of blood T cell repertoires in COVID-19. For the study at large: Sample material is recorded as cDNA or gDNA derived from T cells, B-cell-depleted T cells, or PBMCs.

This CDR3 is 15 amino acids long. Germline lookup yields CDR1 MGHRA and CDR2 YSYEKL. V gave up 5 bases and J gave up 0 bases, with 11 bases separating them. Seattle patients were enrolled during active infection and followed longitudinally. In the original analysis: Reference gene primer amplification gave estimated nucleated cell counts. Profiled with immunoSEQ multiplex PCR; TCRdb holds only in-frame clones, not every one. V, J and clone size are those of that table, while D and trimming were read from the DNA. The repertoire holds about 250,000 clones, with more than 70% as singletons. In this sample, this clone turned up once.

The gene calls are TRBV4-1 and TRBJ1-5; no definite D call. Sequencing was carried out using peripheral blood. The origin of this receptor is a woman of 80 years or more with COVID-19, enrolled during active disease. CDR3: CASSSDGLSNQPQHF. In nucleotides, the CDR3 is TGCGCCAGCAGCTCGGACGGACTTAGCAATCAGCCCCAGCATTTT.